The table lists the clone carrying this T cell receptor (beta chain) with many counts. Its antigen is undetermined. This entry comes from a study of CD8+CD57+ T cells in acquired aplastic anemia. About the study: Across the sorted CD4+ and CD8+ cells, DNA amounts averaged about 3.1 ug. Study-wide results and limits: The study identified 25 to 30 CD8+ CDR3 sequences shared by patients and controls. Statistical testing detected no significant gap in CD8+ Simpson's diversity between patients and controls.

For sequencing, patients were chosen who had shown expansion of CD8+CD57+ cells by flow cytometry. Patients had undergone no therapy by the time their blood was sampled. This CDR3 spans 15 amino acids. J lost 10 bases, V lost 6 bases, and 12 bases had no gene match. Looked up from germline, CDR1 is LNHDA and CDR2 is SQIVND (reference sequence). Genomic DNA provided the template from which TCR beta VDJ and CDR3 profiles were obtained. A single record per CDR3 protein comes from TCRdb applying MiXCR to the reads. The table has roughly 260,000 distinct CDR3 sequences, 47% seen once. The chain combines TRBV19 with TRBJ1-6; 7 bases match TRBD1. The specimen sequenced was sorted CD4+, CD8+, or CD8+CD57+ T cells (not recorded which) from PBMCs. The TCR was taken from a human donor with aplastic anemia. The CDR3 loop reads CASSLPSTGPSPLHF. The CDR3 bases are TGTGCCAGTAGCTTACCATCGACAGGGCCCTCACCCCTCCACTTT. The full variable domain, in which reference TRBV19 and TRBJ1-6 provide the parts outside the CDR3, is DGGITQSPKYLFRKEGQNVTLSCEQNLNHDAMYWYRQDPGQGLRLIYYSQIVNDFQKGDIAEGYSVSREKKESFPLTVTSAQKNPTAFYLCASSLPSTGPSPLHFGNGTRLTVT.